This TCR beta chain was captured in a study of shared clonotypes between healthy human individuals. Sorted subsets were amplified in replicate PCRs using around 220 ng DNA, tens of thousands of T cell genomes. Generated by immunoSEQ multiplex PCR, the TCRdb table keeps only in-frame clones and is missing some. The table includes about 2.2 million clones, 85% to 95% detected once. In regard to this clone: Antigen specificity is unknown.

Selected positively for CCR7 and CD45RO-negative, naive CD8 cells excluded terminally differentiated effector memory CD45RA+ cells. The donors, all of them Caucasian adults, lived in Nashville, Tennessee. With 3 bases removed from V and 3 bases from J, the gap between germline ends came to 12 bases. The CDR3 spans 14 residues. Germline lookup yields CDR1 SEHNR and CDR2 FQNEAQ (reference sequence). Notes on the study in general: Few donors limited the genetic and exposure-history diversity represented.

V usage is TRBV7-9 and J usage is TRBJ2-7, with unresolved D. What was sequenced was naive CD8+ T cells from PBMCs. This TCR came from a man younger than 30 in good health. Some clones in this sample may be carry-over from other donors' samples. CDR3 DNA sequence: TGTGCCAGCAGCTTGAAAGTAGACGGCTACGAGCAGTACTTC. Encoded protein: CASSLKVDGYEQYF. Looking up the rest from reference TRBV7-9 and TRBJ2-7 gives the full variable domain: DTGVSQNPRHKITKRGQNVTFRCDPISEHNRLYWYRQTLGQGPEFLTYFQNEAQLEKSRLLSDRFSAERPKGSFSTLEIQRTEQGDSAMYLCASSLKVDGYEQYFGPGTRLTVT.